These T cell receptor beta chains were read from a single sample in a study of beta chain features in type 1 diabetes. Clones were read by immunoSEQ multiplex PCR, and TCRdb kept only the in-frame ones, dropping some. This sample has under 900,000 clones; roughly 15% occur once, and the top ten carry 0.02% to 0.025%. The sequenced sample consisted of naive CD4+ T cells from blood. These receptors originate from a woman younger than 35 in good health. Both conserved end residues are part of each CDR3. The D gene is left open where the match is weak. Size is omitted from some rows. Given values are once, few, many or a class for expanded clones.

len	j_gene	v_gene	d_gene	abundance	CDR3aa	CDR3nt
14	TRBJ2-3	TRBV5-4	NA	NA	CASSSRASTDTQYF	TGTGCCAGCAGCTCGAGAGCTAGCACAGATACGCAGTATTTT
12	TRBJ2-1	TRBV5-6	NA	NA	CASSSFRVEQFF	TGTGCCAGCTCGTCTTTCAGGGTCGAGCAGTTCTTC
12	TRBJ2-7	TRBV11-2	NA	few	CASTRSPYEQYF	TGTGCCAGCACCCGAAGCCCCTACGAGCAGTACTTC
16	TRBJ2-1	TRBV27	TRBD2	NA	CASSRHGTSGYNEQFF	TGTGCCAGCAGTAGACACGGGACTAGCGGGTACAATGAGCAGTTCTTC
14	TRBJ2-3	TRBV7-2	NA	few	CASSLRASTDTQYF	TGTGCCAGCAGCCTCAGAGCTAGCACAGATACGCAGTATTTT
14	TRBJ2-1	TRBV11-2	NA	NA	CASSLAGDYNEQFF	TGTGCCAGCAGCTTAGCGGGCGACTACAATGAGCAGTTCTTC
16	TRBJ1-2	TRBV28	NA	NA	CASSYLTRGTVDGYTF	TGTGCCAGCAGTTATCTTACACGGGGGACGGTCGATGGCTACACCTTC
15	TRBJ2-1	TRBV28	NA	few	CASSLFGSGRYEQFF	TGTGCCAGCAGTTTATTCGGGAGCGGAAGGTATGAGCAGTTCTTC
16	TRBJ2-4	TRBV6-5	NA	few	CASSYPLEGAKNIQYF	TGTGCCAGCAGTTACCCTTTGGAGGGAGCCAAAAACATTCAGTACTTC
14	TRBJ2-5	TRBV11-1	NA	NA	CASRLNPGLGTQYF	TGTGCCAGCAGATTAAATCCTGGGTTGGGGACCCAGTACTTC
16	TRBJ2-2	TRBV7-9	TRBD2	few	CASSFTSGSSTGELFF	TGTGCCAGCAGCTTTACTAGCGGGAGTTCCACCGGGGAGCTGTTTTTT
16	TRBJ2-2	TRBV25-1	NA	few	CASSEYPTENTGELFF	TGTGCCAGCAGTGAATATCCCACAGAGAACACCGGGGAGCTGTTTTTT
12	TRBJ2-3	TRBV18	NA	NA	CASSPPEDTQYF	TGTGCCAGCTCACCACCGGAAGATACGCAGTATTTT
14	TRBJ2-2	TRBV28	NA	few	CASIGSLNTGELFF	TGTGCCAGCATCGGGAGCTTGAACACCGGGGAGCTGTTTTTT
14	TRBJ2-7	TRBV18	NA	NA	CASSPTTGLDEQYF	TGTGCCAGCTCACCGACCACAGGGTTGGACGAGCAGTACTTC
15	TRBJ2-7	TRBV18	NA	few	CASSSTSYPLREQYF	TGTGCCAGCTCCAGTACTAGTTATCCCCTCCGCGAGCAGTACTTC
13	TRBJ1-2	TRBV4-3	NA	NA	CASSPHRVYGYTF	TGCGCCAGCAGCCCCCACAGGGTCTATGGCTACACCTTC
14	TRBJ1-2	TRBV7-8	NA	few	CASSPVGTNYGYTF	TGTGCCAGCAGCCCAGTCGGGACTAACTATGGCTACACCTTC
14	TRBJ2-5	TRBV7-2	NA	few	CASSSTASPRAQYF	TGTGCCAGCAGCTCGACGGCTAGCCCCCGGGCCCAGTACTTC
18	TRBJ2-2	TRBV4-1	NA	NA	CASSQPQKGILNTGELFF	TGCGCCAGCAGCCAACCGCAAAAGGGGATTTTGAACACCGGGGAGCTGTTTTTT
14	TRBJ2-7	TRBV6-5	TRBD1	NA	CASSRPGGSYEQYF	TGTGCCAGCAGCCGGCCAGGGGGCTCCTACGAGCAGTACTTC
17	TRBJ1-2	TRBV9	NA	few	CASSAGGGPGAVYGYTF	TGTGCCAGCAGCGCCGGGGGAGGGCCGGGGGCCGTCTATGGCTACACCTTC
14	TRBJ2-4	TRBV5-6	TRBD2	few	CASSFSGSFGIQYF	TGTGCCAGCAGCTTCAGCGGGAGTTTCGGCATTCAGTACTTC
16	TRBJ2-1	TRBV28	TRBD1	few	CASSPQGQGVIHEQFF	TGTGCCAGCAGTCCCCAGGGACAGGGTGTAATCCATGAGCAGTTCTTC
16	TRBJ1-3	TRBV6-5	NA	NA	CASSSAGLISGNTIYF	TGTGCCAGCAGTTCCGCGGGACTGATCTCTGGAAACACCATATATTTT
15	TRBJ1-1	TRBV29-1	NA	few	CSVVSDLEVNTEAFF	TGCAGCGTTGTGTCGGACCTGGAGGTGAACACTGAAGCTTTCTTT
16	TRBJ2-3	TRBV4-1	NA	few	CASSQGDTGSTDTQYF	TGCGCCAGCAGCCAAGGGGACACCGGGAGCACAGATACGCAGTATTTT